This T cell receptor (beta chain) was sequenced during a study of shared clonotypes between healthy human individuals. For this clone: The antigen is not known.

Authors' analysis steps: With immunoSEQ giving junction-only sequences and no quality scores, filtering differed. Produced via immunoSEQ multiplex PCR; TCRdb's table is partial and in-frame only. V, J and clone size are those of that table, while D and trimming were read from the DNA. The repertoire holds some 2 million clones, about 95% seen once, with more than 0.95% in the top ten. Study results and caveats: Rarefaction analysis demonstrated incomplete sorted-subset sequencing notwithstanding large depth.

Selected positively for CCR7 and CD45RO-negative, naive CD8 cells excluded terminally differentiated effector memory CD45RA+ cells. The CDR3 consists of 13 residues. V dropped 7 bases and J dropped 6 bases, with 12 bases sitting between them. The germline V gene has CDR1 MNHEY and CDR2 SMNVEV (reference sequence). J is TRBJ2-2 and V is TRBV27; D is uncertain. The sequenced sample was naive CD8+ T cells sorted from blood. The origin of this receptor is a man aged 18 to 30 in good health. As DNA, the CDR3 is TGTGCCAGCACCCAGTTGATGCCCGGGGAGCTGTTTTTT. This codes for CASTQLMPGELFF.